A selection of T cell receptor beta chains follows, all from one sample in a study of vaccination effects on CD4 cells after COVID-19. For these TCRs, the target antigens are not known. Method: immunoSEQ multiplex PCR; TCRdb's copy keeps in-frame clones and lacks some. The sample includes roughly 70,000 clones, 74% seen only once; the top ten take about 1.6%. The source was CD4+ T cells from PBMCs cultured with HCoV-229E spike peptides, collected after COVID-19 vaccination. The receptor set was obtained from a human donor who received a COVID-19 vaccine. CDR3s include the opening cysteine and the closing phenylalanine or tryptophan. A D gene is named only where the DNA matches it firmly. Clone size is given for some rows only: seen once, a few or many times, or a class if the clone is expanded.

TRBJ2-3	TRBV7-9	.	.	TGTGCCAGCAGCTTAGTGGATACGCAGTATTTT	CASSLVDTQYF
TRBJ2-5	TRBV7-2	.	TRBD2	TGTGCCAGCAGCTTGGGCGGGGGGGCCCAAGAGACCCAGTACTTC	CASSLGGGAQETQYF
TRBJ2-5	TRBV7-2	.	TRBD2	TGTGCCAGCAGCTCAAGACTAGCGGGGGGGCTGGAGACCCAGTACTTC	CASSSRLAGGLETQYF
TRBJ2-5	TRBV19	.	.	TGTGCCAGTAGTATCCTCGGCAGCAAAGAGACCCAGTACTTC	CASSILGSKETQYF
TRBJ2-5	TRBV28	.	TRBD2	TGTGCCAGCAGTACCCCGGGGGGGAAGAGGGGTGAGACCCAGTACTTC	CASSTPGGKRGETQYF
TRBJ1-4	TRBV7-8	.	.	TGTGCCAGCAGCCGAACCAGGGACCTAAGAGAAAAACTGTTTTTT	CASSRTRDLREKLFF
TRBJ1-1	TRBV30	.	.	TGTGCCTGGAGCCGTAAGGGGGGCCCTGAAGCTTTCTTT	CAWSRKGGPEAFF
TRBJ1-6	TRBV4-1	.	.	TGCGCCAGCAGCCAAGATGGCTGGAGTTATAATTCACCCCTCCACTTT	CASSQDGWSYNSPLHF
TRBJ1-4	TRBV7-9	.	.	TGTGCCAGCAGCTTAGGGACCCAAGTAGGACTGTTTTTT	CASSLGTQVGLFF
TRBJ2-1	TRBV12-5	.	.	TGTGCTAGTGGTTTGGTAAAGGACGGGAAGAGCTCCTACAATGAGCAGTTCTTC	CASGLVKDGKSSYNEQFF
TRBJ1-3	TRBV6-5	.	.	TGTGCCAGCAGGGCTGGGACTGGAAACACCATATATTTT	CASRAGTGNTIYF
TRBJ1-4	TRBV27	.	TRBD1	TGTGCCAGCAGTTTTTCCCGACAGGGAGGAAAACTGTTTTTT	CASSFSRQGGKLFF
TRBJ2-5	TRBV11-1	.	.	TGTGCCAGCAGCCCGACCTCGAATGAAGGCACCCAGTACTTC	CASSPTSNEGTQYF
TRBJ2-5	TRBV12-3/TRBV12-4	.	.	TGTGCCAGCAGCCGCCAAGAGACCCAGTACTTC	CASSRQETQYF
TRBJ2-5	TRBV30	.	.	TGTGCCTGGAGTCCGCAGGCCACGACGGTAGAGACCCAGTACTTC	CAWSPQATTVETQYF
TRBJ1-1	TRBV11-2	.	.	TGTGCCAGCAGCCCACCAGGGATAAATGGCATGAACACTGAAGCTTTCTTT	CASSPPGINGMNTEAFF
TRBJ1-6	TRBV4-1	.	TRBD1	TGCGCCAGCAGCCAAGCGGACAGGCGTAATTCACCCCTCCACTTT	CASSQADRRNSPLHF
TRBJ2-2	TRBV3-1/TRBV3-2	.	TRBD1	TGTGCCAGCAGCCAATGGGGAGACAGGGATAACACCGGGGAGCTGTTTTTT	CASSQWGDRDNTGELFF
TRBJ2-3	TRBV6-5	.	TRBD1	TGTGCCACCAAGTTTCTGGACAGGGTTTCAGATACGCAGTATTTT	CATKFLDRVSDTQYF
TRBJ2-3	TRBV6-1	.	.	TGTGCCAGCAGTGACAGCACAGATACGCAGTATTTT	CASSDSTDTQYF
TRBJ1-6	TRBV7-8	.	TRBD1	TGTGCCAGCAGATTGACAGGGAAGGTCGCTTCACCCCTCCACTTT	CASRLTGKVASPLHF
TRBJ2-3	TRBV28	once	TRBD2	TGTGCCAGCAGTTCCCGGGGAGCGGGGGTAGGGACAGATACGCAGTATTTT	CASSSRGAGVGTDTQYF
TRBJ2-2	TRBV7-3	few	.	TGTGCCAGCAGCTTAACCCACGGCCTAGCCGCCGGGGAGCTGTTTTTT	CASSLTHGLAAGELFF
TRBJ2-1	TRBV28	few	.	TGTGCCAGCAGTATAGGCGGGAACCACAATGAGCAGTTCTTC	CASSIGGNHNEQFF
TRBJ1-2	TRBV11-3	.	.	TGTGCCAGCAGCTTAGGTTCGGGCGGTGGCTACACCTTC	CASSLGSGGGYTF
TRBJ2-4	TRBV7-2	.	TRBD1	TGTGCCAGCAGCTACCCGGGACAGGGTAAAAACATTCAGTACTTC	CASSYPGQGKNIQYF
TRBJ1-3	TRBV5-1	.	.	TGCGCCAGCAGCTTGGTGATCCCAACTGGAAACACCATATATTTT	CASSLVIPTGNTIYF
TRBJ1-5	TRBV5-8	.	TRBD1	TGTGCCAGCAGCGAAACAGGGGGGTTTAGCAATCAGCCCCAGCATTTT	CASSETGGFSNQPQHF
TRBJ1-5	TRBV7-2	.	TRBD1	TGTGCCAGCAGCTCTAGTGGGGGGACAGGGTCACAGCCCCAGCATTTT	CASSSSGGTGSQPQHF
TRBJ2-3	TRBV2	few	TRBD1	TGTGCCGGGCGGACAGGGTACCCCACAGATACGCAGTATTTT	CAGRTGYPTDTQYF
TRBJ2-3	TRBV7-9	.	.	TGTGCCAGCAGCTTAGCGGGGGGATCTGTAGATACGCAGTATTTT	CASSLAGGSVDTQYF
TRBJ1-4	TRBV6-6	.	.	TGTGCCAGCAGTTCCTTTCAGTCGGGGGTAGATGAAAAACTGTTTTTT	CASSSFQSGVDEKLFF
TRBJ1-5	TRBV10-3	few	.	TGTGCCATCAGTGAAGGCAGGAATAGCAATCAGCCCCAGCATTTT	CAISEGRNSNQPQHF
TRBJ2-3	TRBV6-5	.	.	TGTGCCAGCAGTTACTCGTCAGGATTTAGCACAGATACGCAGTATTTT	CASSYSSGFSTDTQYF
TRBJ1-2	TRBV5-1	.	.	TGCGCCAGCAGCCCCTGGGCTTCTAACTATGGCTACACCTTC	CASSPWASNYGYTF
TRBJ2-5	TRBV10-2	.	.	TGCGCCTCCCGTCTCAGTGGTGAGACCCAGTACTTC	CASRLSGETQYF
TRBJ1-5	TRBV18	.	TRBD1	TGTGCCAGCTCACCAACAGGGGATAGCAATCAGCCCCAGCATTTT	CASSPTGDSNQPQHF
TRBJ1-2	TRBV2	.	TRBD1	TGTGCCAGCAGGGACAGGACGTATGGCTACACCTTC	CASRDRTYGYTF
TRBJ1-5	TRBV7-9	.	.	TGTGCCAGCAGCCCCTCTAGGGGAGGCAATCAGCCCCAGCATTTT	CASSPSRGGNQPQHF
TRBJ2-3	TRBV24-1	.	TRBD1	TGTGCCACCAGTGACCCAAGGCAGGGGGCGGCAGATACGCAGTATTTT	CATSDPRQGAADTQYF
TRBJ2-5	TRBV3-1/TRBV3-2	.	TRBD1	TGTGCCAGCAGCCTACCTGACAGGGTCGAGACCCAGTACTTC	CASSLPDRVETQYF
TRBJ1-1	TRBV9	.	TRBD1	TGTGCCAGCAGCGAGGGCCTTCCCGGGACAGGGGGCGGCACGGCCACTGAAGCTTTCTTT	CASSEGLPGTGGGTATEAFF
TRBJ2-2	TRBV5-1	.	TRBD2	TGCGCCAGCAGCTTACAGGGGACCCCGGGACTAGCGGGCACCGGGGAGCTGTTTTTT	CASSLQGTPGLAGTGELFF
TRBJ2-3	TRBV27	.	TRBD2	TGTGCCAGCAGCCCCGGACTAGCGGGGGGGGGCACAGATACGCAGTATTTT	CASSPGLAGGGTDTQYF
TRBJ1-2	TRBV7-2	.	.	TGTGCCAGCAGCTCCAGCCCCGGGCCCGGCTACACCTTC	CASSSSPGPGYTF
TRBJ2-5	TRBV9	once	.	TGTGCCAGCAGCATAGACTGGAAGGGGACCCAGTACTTC	CASSIDWKGTQYF
TRBJ2-2	TRBV5-8	.	.	TGTGCCAGCAGCGGCCGGGCCCAGACCGGGGAGCTGTTTTTT	CASSGRAQTGELFF
TRBJ2-3	TRBV18	.	.	TGTGCCAGCTCACCACGCCAAAATACTGGCACAGATACGCAGTATTTT	CASSPRQNTGTDTQYF